The 7 T cell receptor beta chains below were found in one sample sequenced in a study of Ad26.COV2.S vaccination and SARS-CoV-2 variants. Treatment described: approximately 18 received Ad26.COV2.S at low or high dose, single or two shots; roughly five received placebo; per-sample allocation not given. The samples date from day 63 after the first vaccine or placebo injection. This table comes from immunoSEQ multiplex PCR, and its TCRdb copy is limited to in-frame clones, with some not included. Altogether about 350,000 clones are present, about 85% being singletons, with the ten largest covering about 3.3%. Sequenced here: peripheral blood, sampled in a trial of Ad26.COV2.S vaccine versus placebo. The receptors were gathered from a person between 18 and 60 years old who received the Ad26.COV2.S COVID-19 vaccine or a placebo.

The chain has TRBV24-1 and TRBJ2-7, with D unclear. V shed 7 bases and J shed 2 bases, with 11 bases lying between them. CDR1 KGHDR and CDR2 SFDVKD come from the germline V gene. The CDR3 covers 13 residues. CDR3 in DNA: TGTGCCACCAGCGCCGCCGGAACCTACGAGCAGTACTTC. Its protein is CATSAAGTYEQYF.

J is TRBJ2-7 and V is TRBV5-6, with 7 bases that match TRBD1. Germline CDR1 is SGHDT and CDR2 is YYEEEE. The CDR3 is 16 amino acids. The V segment lost 4 bases and the J segment 2 bases; nucleotides outside the gene matches: 12. The CDR3 DNA reads TGTGCCAGCAGCCTGCTGAAGACAGGGTACCCCTACGAGCAGTACTTC. The encoded protein is CASSLLKTGYPYEQYF.

The CDR3 coding sequence is TGTGCCAGCAGCTTGGATGGGGGGTGGAACAATGAGCAGTTCTTC. Its protein product is CASSLDGGWNNEQFF. The chain carries TRBV5-6 and TRBJ2-1; D may be TRBD2 (6 bases). V was trimmed by 0 bases and J by 5 bases, leaving 12 bases between them. The CDR3 has 15 residues. CDR1 is SGHDT, CDR2 YYEEEE, per germline.

The chain is built from TRBV5-1 and TRBJ2-3, with D unresolved. CDR3 length equals 14 residues. The germline V gene encodes CDR1 SGHRS and CDR2 YFSETQ. With 3 bases removed from V and 2 bases from J, the gap between germline ends came to 10 bases. The DNA of the CDR3 is TGCGCCAGCAGCTACGTCAGCCTCACAGATACGCAGTATTTT. Translation gives CASSYVSLTDTQYF.

CDR3 residues: CASSQEGPTGGQETQYF. CDR3 sequence (DNA): TGCGCCAGCAGCCAAGAGGGTCCGACAGGAGGCCAAGAGACCCAGTACTTC. The rearrangement joins TRBV4-1 to TRBJ2-5; D is possibly TRBD1 (6 bases). Germline-derived CDR1 and CDR2 are MGHRA and YSYEKL. CDR3 length: 17 residues. V gave up 0 bases and J gave up 1 base, with 15 bases separating them.

The chain combines TRBV9 with TRBJ2-3; 14 nucleotides match TRBD2. This CDR3 has 18 residues. Germline CDR1 is SGDLS and CDR2 is YYNGEE. J gave up 1 base and V 0 bases, and 4 bases lay outside the gene matches. CDR3 region: CASSVVGLAGGGTDTQYF. The CDR3 DNA is TGTGCCAGCAGCGTAGTCGGACTAGCGGGAGGCGGCACAGATACGCAGTATTTT.

The V and J genes are TRBV5-4 and TRBJ2-7, with D perhaps TRBD1 or TRBD2 (5 bases each). Per the germline V gene, CDR1 is SGHNT and CDR2 is YYREEE (reference sequence). CDR3 length: 15 residues. V was cut by 4 bases and J by 7 bases, with 21 bases left in between. The CDR3: CASSAPGRTSWEQYF. The CDR3 bases are TGTGCCAGCAGCGCCCCGGGACGGACGTCTTGGGAGCAGTACTTC. Supplemented by reference TRBV5-4 and TRBJ2-7, the full variable domain reads ETGVTQSPTHLIKTRGQQVTLRCSSQSGHNTVSWYQQALGQGPQFIFQYYREEENGRGNFPPRFSGLQFPNYSSELNVNALELDDSALYLCASSAPGRTSWEQYFGPGTRLTVT.